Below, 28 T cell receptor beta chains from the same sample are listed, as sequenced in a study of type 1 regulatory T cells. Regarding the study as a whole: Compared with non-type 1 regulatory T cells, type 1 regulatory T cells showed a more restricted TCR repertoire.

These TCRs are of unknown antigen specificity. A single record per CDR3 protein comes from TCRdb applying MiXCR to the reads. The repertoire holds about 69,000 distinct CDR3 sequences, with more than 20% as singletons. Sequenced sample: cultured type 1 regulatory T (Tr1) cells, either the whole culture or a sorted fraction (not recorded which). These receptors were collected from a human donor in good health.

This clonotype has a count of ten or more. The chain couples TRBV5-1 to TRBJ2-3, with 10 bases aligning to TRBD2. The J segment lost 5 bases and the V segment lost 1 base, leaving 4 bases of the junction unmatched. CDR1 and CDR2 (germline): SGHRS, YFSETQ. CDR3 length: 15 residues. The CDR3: CASSLPSGSVDTQYF. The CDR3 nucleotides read TGCGCCAGCAGCTTGCCTAGCGGGAGTGTAGATACGCAGTATTTT.

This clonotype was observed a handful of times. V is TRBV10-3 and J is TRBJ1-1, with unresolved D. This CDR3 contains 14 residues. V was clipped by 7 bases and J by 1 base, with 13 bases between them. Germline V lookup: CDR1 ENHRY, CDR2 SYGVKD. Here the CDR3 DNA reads TGTGCCATCAATCACGGCACGGGGAACACTGAAGCTTTCTTT. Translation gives CAINHGTGNTEAFF.

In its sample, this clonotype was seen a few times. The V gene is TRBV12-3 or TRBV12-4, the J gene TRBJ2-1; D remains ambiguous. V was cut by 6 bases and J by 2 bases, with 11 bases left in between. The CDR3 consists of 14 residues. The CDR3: CASRSTSAYNEQFF. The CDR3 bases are TGTGCCAGCAGGTCGACTTCCGCCTACAATGAGCAGTTCTTC.

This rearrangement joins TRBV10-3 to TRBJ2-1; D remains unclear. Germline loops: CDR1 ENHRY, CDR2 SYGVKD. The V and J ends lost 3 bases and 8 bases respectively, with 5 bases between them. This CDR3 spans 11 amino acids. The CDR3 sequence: CAISDLDEQFF. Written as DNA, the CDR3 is TGTGCCATCAGTGACTTAGATGAGCAGTTCTTC.

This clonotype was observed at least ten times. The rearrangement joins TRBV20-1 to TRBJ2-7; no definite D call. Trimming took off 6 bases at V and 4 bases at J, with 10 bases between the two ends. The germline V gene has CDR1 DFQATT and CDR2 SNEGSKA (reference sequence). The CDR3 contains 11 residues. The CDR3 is CSARNHYEQYF. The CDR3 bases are TGCAGTGCGCGGAATCATTACGAGCAGTACTTC.

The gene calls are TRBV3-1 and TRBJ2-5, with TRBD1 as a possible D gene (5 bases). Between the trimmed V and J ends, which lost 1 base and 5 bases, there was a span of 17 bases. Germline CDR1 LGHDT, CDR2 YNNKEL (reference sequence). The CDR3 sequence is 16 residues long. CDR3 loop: CASSQGKLRVRETQYF. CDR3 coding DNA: TGTGCCAGCAGCCAAGGCAAGCTCAGGGTGAGGGAGACCCAGTACTTC.

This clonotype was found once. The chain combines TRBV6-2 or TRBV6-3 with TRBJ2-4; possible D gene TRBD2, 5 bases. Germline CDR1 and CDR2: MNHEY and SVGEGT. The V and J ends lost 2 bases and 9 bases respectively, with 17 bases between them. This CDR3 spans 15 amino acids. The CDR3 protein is CASSYPPSGSGIQYF. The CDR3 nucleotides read TGTGCCAGCAGTTACCCCCCTAGTGGGAGTGGCATTCAGTACTTC.

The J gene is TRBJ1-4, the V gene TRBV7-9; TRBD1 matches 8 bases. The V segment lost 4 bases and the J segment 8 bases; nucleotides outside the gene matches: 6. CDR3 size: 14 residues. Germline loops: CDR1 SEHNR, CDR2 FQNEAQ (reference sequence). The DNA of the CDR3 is TGTGCCAGCAGCTATAAGACAGGGGCGGAAAAACTGTTTTTT. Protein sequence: CASSYKTGAEKLFF. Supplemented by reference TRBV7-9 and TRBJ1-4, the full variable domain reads DTGVSQNPRHKITKRGQNVTFRCDPISEHNRLYWYRQTLGQGPEFLTYFQNEAQLEKSRLLSDRFSAERPKGSFSTLEIQRTEQGDSAMYLCASSYKTGAEKLFFGSGTQLSVL.

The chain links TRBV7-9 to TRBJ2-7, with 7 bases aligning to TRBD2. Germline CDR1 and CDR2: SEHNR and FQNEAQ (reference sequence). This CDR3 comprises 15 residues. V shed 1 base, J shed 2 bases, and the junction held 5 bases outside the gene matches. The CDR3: CASSLVASGAYEQYF. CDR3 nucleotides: TGTGCCAGCAGCTTAGTGGCTAGCGGAGCCTACGAGCAGTACTTC.

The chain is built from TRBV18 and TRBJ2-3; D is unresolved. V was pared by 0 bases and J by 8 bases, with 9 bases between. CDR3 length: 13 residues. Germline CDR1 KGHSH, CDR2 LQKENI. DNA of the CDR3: TGTGCCAGCTCACCACCGATGGCCCCTACGCAGTATTTT. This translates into CASSPPMAPTQYF.

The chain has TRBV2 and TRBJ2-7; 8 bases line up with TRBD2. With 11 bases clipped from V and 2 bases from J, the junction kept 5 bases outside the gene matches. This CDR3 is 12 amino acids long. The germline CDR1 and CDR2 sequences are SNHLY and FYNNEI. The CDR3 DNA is TGTGCCGCCGGGAGGGCGCCCTACGAGCAGTACTTC. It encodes CAAGRAPYEQYF.

The CDR3 nucleotides read TGTGCCAGCAGCTTTACAGGGGGCAGCGGACCTGAAGCTTTCTTT. It is translated as CASSFTGGSGPEAFF. This rearrangement joins TRBV5-6 to TRBJ1-1, with 9 positions matching TRBD1. The CDR3 spans 15 residues. Germline CDR1 is SGHDT and CDR2 is YYEEEE. The V segment lost 2 bases and the J segment 6 bases; nucleotides outside the gene matches: 8.

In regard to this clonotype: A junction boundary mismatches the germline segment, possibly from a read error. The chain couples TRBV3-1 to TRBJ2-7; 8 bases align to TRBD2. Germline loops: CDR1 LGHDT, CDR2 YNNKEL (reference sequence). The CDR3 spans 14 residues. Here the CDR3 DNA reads TGTGCCGGCAGCCTGCGGGGGGTTGACCCTCTGCAGTACTTC. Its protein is CAGSLRGVDPLQYF.

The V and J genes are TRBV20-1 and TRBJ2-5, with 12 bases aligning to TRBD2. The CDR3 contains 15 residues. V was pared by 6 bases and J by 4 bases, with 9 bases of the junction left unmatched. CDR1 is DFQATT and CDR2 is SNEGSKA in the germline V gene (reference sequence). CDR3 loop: CSAYRLAGDGETQYF. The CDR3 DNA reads TGCAGTGCCTACCGACTAGCGGGAGATGGAGAGACCCAGTACTTC.

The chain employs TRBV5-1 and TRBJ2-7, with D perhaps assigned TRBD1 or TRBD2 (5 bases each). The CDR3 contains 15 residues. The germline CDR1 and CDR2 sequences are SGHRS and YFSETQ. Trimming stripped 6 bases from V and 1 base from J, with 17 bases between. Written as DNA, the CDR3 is TGCGCCAGCAAAGAGGAGACGGGGCTTTCCTACGAGCAGTACTTC. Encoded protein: CASKEETGLSYEQYF.

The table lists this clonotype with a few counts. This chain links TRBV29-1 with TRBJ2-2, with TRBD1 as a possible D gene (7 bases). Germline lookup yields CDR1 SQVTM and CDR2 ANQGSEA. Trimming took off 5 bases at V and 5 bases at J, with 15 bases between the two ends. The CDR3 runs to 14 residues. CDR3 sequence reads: CSVRTGRGTGELFF. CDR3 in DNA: TGCAGCGTTCGGACAGGCCGGGGGACCGGGGAGCTGTTTTTT.

For the CDR3, the DNA is TGCGCCAGCAGCTCTATACTCGGGACAGACTATGGCTACACCTTC. Translated: CASSSILGTDYGYTF. This chain connects TRBV5-1 to TRBJ1-2; the match to TRBD1 covers 7 bases. Germline lookup yields CDR1 SGHRS and CDR2 YFSETQ. This CDR3 contains 15 residues. The trim removed 3 bases at V and 3 bases at J, leaving 8 bases unmatched.

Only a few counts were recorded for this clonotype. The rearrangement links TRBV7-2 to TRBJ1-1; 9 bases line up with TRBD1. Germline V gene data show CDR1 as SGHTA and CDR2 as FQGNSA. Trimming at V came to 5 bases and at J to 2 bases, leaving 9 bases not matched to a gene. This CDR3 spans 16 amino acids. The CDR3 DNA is TGTGCCAGCAGCGCCAGACAGGGGGGGACTAACACTGAAGCTTTCTTT. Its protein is CASSARQGGTNTEAFF.

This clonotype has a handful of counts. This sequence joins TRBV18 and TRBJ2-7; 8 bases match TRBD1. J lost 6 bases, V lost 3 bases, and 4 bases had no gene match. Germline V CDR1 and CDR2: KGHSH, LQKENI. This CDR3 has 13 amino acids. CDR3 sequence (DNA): TGTGCCAGCTCACCGGACAGGGATGGCGAGCAGTACTTC. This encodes CASSPDRDGEQYF.

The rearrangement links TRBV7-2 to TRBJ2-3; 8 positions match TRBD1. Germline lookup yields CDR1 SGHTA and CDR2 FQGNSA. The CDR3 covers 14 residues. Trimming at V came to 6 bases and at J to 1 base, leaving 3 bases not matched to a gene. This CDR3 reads CASRSQGGTDTQYF. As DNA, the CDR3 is TGTGCCAGCAGGTCACAGGGGGGCACAGATACGCAGTATTTT.

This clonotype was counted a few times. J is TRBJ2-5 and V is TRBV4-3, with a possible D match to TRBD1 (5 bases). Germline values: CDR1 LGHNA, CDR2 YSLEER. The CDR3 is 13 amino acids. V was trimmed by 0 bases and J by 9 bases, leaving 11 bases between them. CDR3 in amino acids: CASSQEAGRAQYF. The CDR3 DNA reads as TGCGCCAGCAGCCAAGAAGCTGGCAGGGCCCAGTACTTC.

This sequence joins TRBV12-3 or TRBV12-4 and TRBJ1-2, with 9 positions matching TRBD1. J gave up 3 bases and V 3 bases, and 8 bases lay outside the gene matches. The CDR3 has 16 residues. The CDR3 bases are TGTGCCAGCAGTTTCGGAATCGGACAGGGGTACTATGGCTACACCTTC. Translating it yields CASSFGIGQGYYGYTF.

The CDR3 DNA follows: TGTGCCACCAGTGACCCCGTAGCGGGAGGGACCCCCAATGAGCAGTTCTTC. Translation gives CATSDPVAGGTPNEQFF. J is TRBJ2-1 and V is TRBV24-1, with TRBD2 identical over 11 bases. This CDR3 is built from 17 residues. The germline CDR1 and CDR2 sequences are KGHDR and SFDVKD. The junction had 10 bases not matched to a gene; V was cut back by 4 bases and J by 6 bases.

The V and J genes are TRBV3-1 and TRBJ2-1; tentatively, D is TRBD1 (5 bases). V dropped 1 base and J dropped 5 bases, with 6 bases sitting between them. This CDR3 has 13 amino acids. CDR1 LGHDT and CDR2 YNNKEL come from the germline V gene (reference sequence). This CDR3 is CASSQARDNEQFF. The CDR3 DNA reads TGTGCCAGCAGCCAAGCCAGGGACAATGAGCAGTTCTTC.

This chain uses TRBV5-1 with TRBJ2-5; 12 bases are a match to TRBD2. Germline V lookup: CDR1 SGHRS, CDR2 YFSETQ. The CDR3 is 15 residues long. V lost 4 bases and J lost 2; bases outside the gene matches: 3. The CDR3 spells CASSRTSGAQETQYF. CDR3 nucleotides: TGCGCCAGCAGCCGGACTAGCGGGGCGCAAGAGACCCAGTACTTC.

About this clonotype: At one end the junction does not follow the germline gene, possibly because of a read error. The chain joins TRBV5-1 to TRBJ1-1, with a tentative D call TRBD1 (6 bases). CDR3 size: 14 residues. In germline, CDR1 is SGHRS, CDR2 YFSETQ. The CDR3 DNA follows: TGCGCCAGCAGTTTGGGGGGGGCCGAAGTTGAAGCTTTCTTT. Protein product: CASSLGGAEVEAFF.

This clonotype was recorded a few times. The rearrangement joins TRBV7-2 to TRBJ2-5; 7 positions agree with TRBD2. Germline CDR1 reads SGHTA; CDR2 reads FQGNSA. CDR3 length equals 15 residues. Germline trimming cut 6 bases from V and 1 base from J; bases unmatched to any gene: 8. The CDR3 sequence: CASRGGSVGQETQYF. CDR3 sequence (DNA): TGTGCCAGCAGGGGGGGGAGTGTGGGCCAAGAGACCCAGTACTTC.

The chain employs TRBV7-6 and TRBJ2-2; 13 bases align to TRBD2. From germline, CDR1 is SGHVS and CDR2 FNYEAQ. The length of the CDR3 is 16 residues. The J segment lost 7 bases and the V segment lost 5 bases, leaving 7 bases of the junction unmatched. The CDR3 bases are TGTGCCAGCAGCGTCCGGACTAGCGGGGGCATCGGGGAGCTGTTTTTT. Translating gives CASSVRTSGGIGELFF.